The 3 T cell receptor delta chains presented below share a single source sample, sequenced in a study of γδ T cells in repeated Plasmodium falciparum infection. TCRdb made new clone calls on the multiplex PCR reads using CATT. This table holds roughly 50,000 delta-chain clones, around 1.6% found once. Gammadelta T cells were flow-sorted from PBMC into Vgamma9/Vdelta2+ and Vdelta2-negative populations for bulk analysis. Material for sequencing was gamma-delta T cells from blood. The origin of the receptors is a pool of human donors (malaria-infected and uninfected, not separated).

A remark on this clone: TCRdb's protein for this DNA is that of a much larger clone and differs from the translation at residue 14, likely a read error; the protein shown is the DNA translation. The CDR3 sequence: CALGELVLSRHWGTIPIIF. CDR3 in DNA: TGTGCTCTTGGGGAACTGGTTCTTTCTCGGCACTGGGGGACAATACCGATCATCTTT. The chain uses TRDV1 and TRDJ1; 9 nucleotides agree with TRDD3. CDR3 length equals 19 residues. CDR1 and CDR2 from the germline V gene are TSWWSYY and QGS. V lost 0 bases, J lost 12 bases, and 23 bases stayed unmatched.

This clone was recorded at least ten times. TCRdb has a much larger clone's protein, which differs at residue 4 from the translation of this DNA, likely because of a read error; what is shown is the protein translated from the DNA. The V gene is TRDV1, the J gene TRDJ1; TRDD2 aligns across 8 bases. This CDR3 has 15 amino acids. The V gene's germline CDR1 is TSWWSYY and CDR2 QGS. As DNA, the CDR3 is TGTGCTCTTTGGGAATCCTTCCTAAACACCGATAAACTCATCTTT. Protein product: CALWESFLNTDKLIF.

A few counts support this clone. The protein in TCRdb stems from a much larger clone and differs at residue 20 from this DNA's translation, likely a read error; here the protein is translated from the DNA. CDR3 nucleotides: TGTGCTCTTGGGGAACTCGGTCCTACAGAGCTACTGGGGGATTGGTGCGATAAACTCACCTTT. Protein: CALGELGPTELLGDWCDKLTF. The V gene was identified as TRDV1, while no J gene was called; the table assigns TRDD3, which was not confirmed against the DNA. CDR1 is TSWWSYY and CDR2 is QGS in the germline V gene. The length of the CDR3 is 21 residues.